This T cell receptor (beta chain) was captured by sequencing in a study of T cell responses to AZD1222 COVID-19 vaccine. Overall study findings and caveats: Clonal diversity may have been underestimated in mostly white British donors.

Note on this clone: The antigen is undetermined.

Clones were read by immunoSEQ multiplex PCR, and TCRdb kept only the in-frame ones, dropping some. Found here are 95,000 to 150,000 clones, less than 95% of them singletons; the top ten hold around 7.2%. The sequences come from peripheral blood, collected on day 0 of AZD1222 vaccination. This TCR was recovered from an adult in good health.

This CDR3 is CASSQAIRTGGRDEQYF. The DNA of the CDR3 is TGCGCCAGCAGCCAAGCCATCAGGACAGGGGGCCGCGACGAGCAGTACTTC. The chain couples TRBV4-1 to TRBJ2-7, with 11 bases identical to TRBD1. Germline CDR1 is MGHRA and CDR2 is YSYEKL. The trim removed 1 base at V and 5 bases at J, leaving 10 bases unmatched. This CDR3 has 17 residues.